This T cell receptor (beta chain) was sequenced for a study of radiotherapy plus CTLA-4 blockade in lung cancer. Only in-frame clones appear in the TCRdb table, and some are missing; sequencing was by immunoSEQ multiplex PCR. The sample includes 100,000 to 150,000 clones, approximately 80% of them seen just once. Findings and limits, study-wide: TCR clones from tumors expanded in blood after radiotherapy plus ipilimumab. Interferon-beta and early blood T cell clone dynamics reportedly predicted response best.

In regard to this clone: As yet, its antigen is unknown.

Participants had chemo-refractory metastatic non-small-cell lung cancer and were treated with focal radiation plus ipilimumab CTLA-4 blockade. The germline V and J ends were trimmed by 6 bases and 2 bases, with 10 bases remaining between them. CDR1 is MDHEN, CDR2 SYDVKM, per germline. The CDR3 runs 13 residues. The gene calls are TRBV28 and TRBJ1-2, with a weak D call TRBD1 (5 bases). The material sequenced was peripheral blood, taken from a patient treated with radiotherapy plus ipilimumab. The TCR was taken from a human donor with non-small cell lung cancer who had a partial response to radiotherapy plus ipilimumab. This CDR3 is CASSLDSNYGYTF. The CDR3 DNA is TGTGCCAGCAGCTTAGACAGCAACTATGGCTACACCTTC.